This record covers a single T cell receptor beta chain. CDR3 length: 13 amino acids. Trimming left V 6 bases short and J 7 bases short, with 12 bases between. The germline V gene has CDR1 MNHEY and CDR2 SMNVEV (reference sequence). These data are taken from a study of preoperative IRX-2 immunotherapy in early breast cancer. Libraries were prepared by immunoSEQ multiplex PCR; TCRdb keeps only in-frame clonotypes and omits some of them. Here the sample spans around 62,000 clones, 94% being singletons. The treatment is: preoperative locoregional IRX-2 cytokine immunotherapy. The gene calls are TRBV27 and TRBJ1-4; D ambiguous. The receptor was derived from a human donor with breast cancer. This material was collected from a patient treated with IRX-2 immunotherapy. For the CDR3, the DNA is TGTGCCAGCAGCTATATGATAGGTGAAAAACTGTTTTTT. This translates into CASSYMIGEKLFF.